This T cell receptor beta chain was obtained from a study of naive and memory T cell subsets. The SP2 primer and nested alpha and beta constant region primers amplified ligated cDNA in four rounds. For blood and skin samples, reverse transcription used TCR alpha and beta constant primers. TCRdb called the 5' RACE reads again in MiXCR, with one record for every CDR3 protein. The table records 56,000 or so distinct CDR3 sequences, about 7.1% of them present only once. Germline CDR1 and CDR2: KGHDR and SFDVKD. The CDR3 has 11 residues. V was pared by 7 bases and J by 4 bases, with 7 bases between. An oligonucleotide containing a UMI was ligated to the 3' end of TCR cDNA. Adult healthy volunteers gave 2.5 ml peripheral blood for whole-blood RNA. Reverse transcription used DNase-treated unsorted total RNA, aiming for about 1 to 1,100 ng. This clonotype was seen repeatedly, ten times or more.

The rearrangement uses TRBV24-1 and TRBJ2-7; no clear D gene. This clonotype was obtained from a female donor in good health. For the CDR3, the DNA is TGTGCCACCAGCCAAGGGTACGAGCAGTACTTC. Translation: CATSQGYEQYF.